This T cell receptor beta chain was sequenced for a study of early T cells in non-severe SARS-CoV-2 infection. About the research overall: Chains stayed unpaired after sequencing of bulk RNA from unsorted whole blood. Findings and caveats of the study: Anti-spike CD8 responses were favored in VDJdb matching, and private and CD4 specificities were missed.

Many counts were recorded for this clonotype. Its antigen remains unknown. Germline values: CDR1 MDHEN, CDR2 SYDVKM. This CDR3 spans 13 amino acids. Trimming cost V 5 bases and J 3 bases, with 10 bases left between them. Individual cDNA molecules carried attached unique molecular identifiers. TCRdb itself ran the 5' RACE reads through MiXCR, one entry per CDR3 protein. The profile shows more than 30,000 distinct CDR3 sequences, approximately 6.3% of them singletons. The sequencing input was whole blood. This receptor was taken from an adult who was a healthcare worker with PCR-confirmed SARS-CoV-2 infection or an uninfected control (not recorded which). The chain carries TRBV28 and TRBJ1-1, with D perhaps TRBD1 (5 bases). The CDR3 sequence is CASSRGGYTEAFF. The CDR3 DNA reads TGTGCCAGCAGTCGGGGGGGGTACACTGAAGCTTTCTTT.